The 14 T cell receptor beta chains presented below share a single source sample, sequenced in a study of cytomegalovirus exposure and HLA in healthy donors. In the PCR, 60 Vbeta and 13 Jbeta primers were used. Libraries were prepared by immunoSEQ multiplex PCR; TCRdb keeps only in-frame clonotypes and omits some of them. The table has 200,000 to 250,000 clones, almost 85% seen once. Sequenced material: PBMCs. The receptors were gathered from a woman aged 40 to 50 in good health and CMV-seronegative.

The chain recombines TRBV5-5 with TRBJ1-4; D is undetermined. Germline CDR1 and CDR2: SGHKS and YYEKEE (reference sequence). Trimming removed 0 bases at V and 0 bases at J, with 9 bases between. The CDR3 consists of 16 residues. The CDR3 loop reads CASSLDFSATNEKLFF. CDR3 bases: TGTGCCAGCAGCTTGGACTTCTCCGCAACTAATGAAAAACTGTTTTTT.

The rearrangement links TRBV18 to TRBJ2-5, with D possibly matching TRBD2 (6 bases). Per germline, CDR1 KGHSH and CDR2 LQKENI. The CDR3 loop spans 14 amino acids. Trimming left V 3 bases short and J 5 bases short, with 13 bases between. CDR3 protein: CASSPALAFETQYF. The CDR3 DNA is TGTGCCAGCTCACCGGCACTAGCATTCGAGACCCAGTACTTC.

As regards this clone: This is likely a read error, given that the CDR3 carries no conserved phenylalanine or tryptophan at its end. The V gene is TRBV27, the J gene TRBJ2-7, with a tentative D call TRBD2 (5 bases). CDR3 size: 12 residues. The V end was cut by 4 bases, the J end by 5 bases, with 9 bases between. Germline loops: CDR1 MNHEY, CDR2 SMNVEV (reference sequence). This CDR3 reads CASSSEGHEQYL. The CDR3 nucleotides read TGTGCCAGCAGTTCTGAGGGCCACGAGCAGTACCTC.

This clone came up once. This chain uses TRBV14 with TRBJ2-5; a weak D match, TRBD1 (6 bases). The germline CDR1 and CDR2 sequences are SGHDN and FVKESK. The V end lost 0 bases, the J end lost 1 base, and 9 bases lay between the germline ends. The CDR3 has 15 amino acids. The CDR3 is CASSQDRGPQETQYF. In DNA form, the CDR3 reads TGTGCCAGCAGCCAAGACAGGGGTCCCCAAGAGACCCAGTACTTC.

CDR3 amino acids: CATWGGRPYNSPLHF. The DNA for the CDR3 is TGTGCCACCTGGGGGGGGAGGCCTTATAATTCACCCCTCCACTTT. V is TRBV10-3 and J is TRBJ1-6; D is perhaps TRBD1 (5 bases). CDR1 is ENHRY, CDR2 SYGVKD, per germline. V gave up 10 bases and J gave up 4 bases, with 17 bases separating them. There are 15 residues in the CDR3.

CDR3 coding DNA: TGTGCCAGCAGTGTGGTTAGCCCAGAGACCCAGTACTTC. Protein product: CASSVVSPETQYF. V is TRBV25-1 and J is TRBJ2-5; the D is unclear. Germline CDR1 and CDR2: MGHDK and SYGVNS. The CDR3 consists of 13 residues. Trimming removed 4 bases from V and 4 bases from J, with 10 bases in between.

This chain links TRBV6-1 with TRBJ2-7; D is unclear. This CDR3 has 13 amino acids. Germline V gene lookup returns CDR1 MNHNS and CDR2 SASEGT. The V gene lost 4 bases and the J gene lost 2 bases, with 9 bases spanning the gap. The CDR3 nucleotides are TGTGCCAGCAGTGTCCCTGTCCCCTACGAGCAGTACTTC. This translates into CASSVPVPYEQYF.

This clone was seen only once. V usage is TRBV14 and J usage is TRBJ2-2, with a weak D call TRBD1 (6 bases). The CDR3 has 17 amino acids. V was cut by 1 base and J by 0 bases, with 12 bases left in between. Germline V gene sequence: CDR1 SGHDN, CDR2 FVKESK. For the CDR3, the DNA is TGTGCCAGCAGCCAAGGGATTGGACAGCCGAACACCGGGGAGCTGTTTTTT. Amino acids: CASSQGIGQPNTGELFF.

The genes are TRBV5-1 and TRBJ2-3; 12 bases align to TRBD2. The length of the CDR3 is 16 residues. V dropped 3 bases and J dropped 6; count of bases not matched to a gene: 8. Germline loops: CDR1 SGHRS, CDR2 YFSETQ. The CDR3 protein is CASSSRAGTSGDTQYF. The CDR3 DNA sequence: TGCGCCAGCAGCTCCAGGGCCGGGACTAGCGGGGATACGCAGTATTTT.

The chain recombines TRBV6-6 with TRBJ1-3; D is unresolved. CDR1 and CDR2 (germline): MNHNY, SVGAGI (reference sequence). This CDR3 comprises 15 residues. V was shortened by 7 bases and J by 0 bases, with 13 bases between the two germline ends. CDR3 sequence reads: CASKTEGGSGNTIYF. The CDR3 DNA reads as TGTGCCAGCAAGACCGAAGGAGGCTCTGGAAACACCATATATTTT.

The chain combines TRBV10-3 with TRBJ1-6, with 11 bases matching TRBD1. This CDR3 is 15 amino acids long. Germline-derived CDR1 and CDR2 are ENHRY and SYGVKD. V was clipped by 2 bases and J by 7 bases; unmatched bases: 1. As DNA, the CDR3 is TGTGCCATCAGTGAGGGGGACAGGGGGAATTCACCCCTCCACTTT. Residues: CAISEGDRGNSPLHF.

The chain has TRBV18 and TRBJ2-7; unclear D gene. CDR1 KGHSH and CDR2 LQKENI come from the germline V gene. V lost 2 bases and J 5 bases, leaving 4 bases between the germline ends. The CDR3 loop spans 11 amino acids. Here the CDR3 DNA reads TGTGCCAGCTCACCAGACAACGAGCAGTACTTC. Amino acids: CASSPDNEQYF.

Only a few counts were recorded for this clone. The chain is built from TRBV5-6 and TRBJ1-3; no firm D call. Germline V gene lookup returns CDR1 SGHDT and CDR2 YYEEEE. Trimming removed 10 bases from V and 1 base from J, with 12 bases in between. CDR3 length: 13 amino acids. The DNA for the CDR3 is TGTGCCGCACGCGAACGATCTGGAAACACCATATATTTT. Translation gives CAARERSGNTIYF.

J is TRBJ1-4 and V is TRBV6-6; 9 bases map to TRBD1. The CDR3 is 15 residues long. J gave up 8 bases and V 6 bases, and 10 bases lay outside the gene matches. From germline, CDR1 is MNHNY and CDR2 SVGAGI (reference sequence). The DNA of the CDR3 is TGTGCCAGCAGAGCAACAGGGGGCGCAAGGGAAAAACTGTTTTTT. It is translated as CASRATGGAREKLFF.